This TCR beta chain was sequenced during a study of post-analysis software for immune sequencing data. General study points: Strong co-clustering by F measure was evident for samples that had been prepared in the same batch.

Unique molecular identifiers were built into the TCR beta cDNA libraries. Input of about 0.95 to 10 million T cells yielded some 500,000 cDNA molecules. One entry per CDR3 protein, called by TCRdb with MiXCR from the PCR reads. The sample lists roughly 700,000 distinct CDR3 sequences, roughly 27% occurring once. A few counts support this clonotype. The antigen remains unidentified. The source material was blood. This clonotype originated in a girl aged 5-17 years with multiple sclerosis.

The CDR3 here is CATEIGSSYNEQFF. The CDR3 DNA reads TGTGCCACCGAAATAGGGAGCTCCTACAATGAGCAGTTCTTC. This chain links TRBV28 with TRBJ2-1; TRBD2 might be the D (5 bases). Germline V lookup: CDR1 MDHEN, CDR2 SYDVKM. Deletions cut 10 bases from V and 0 bases from J, with 13 bases between. CDR3 size: 14 residues.